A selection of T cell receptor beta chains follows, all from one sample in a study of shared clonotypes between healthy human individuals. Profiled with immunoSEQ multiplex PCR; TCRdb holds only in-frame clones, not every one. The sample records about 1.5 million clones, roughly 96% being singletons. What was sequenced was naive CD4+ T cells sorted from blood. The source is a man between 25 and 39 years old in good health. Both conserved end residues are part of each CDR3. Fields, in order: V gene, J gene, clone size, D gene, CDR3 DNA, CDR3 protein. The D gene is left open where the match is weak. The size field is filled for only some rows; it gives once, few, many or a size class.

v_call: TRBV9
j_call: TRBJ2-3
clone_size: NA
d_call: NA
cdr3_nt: TGTGCCAGCAGCGTGCACCCGACTACTAGCACAGATACGCAGTATTTT
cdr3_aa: CASSVHPTTSTDTQYF

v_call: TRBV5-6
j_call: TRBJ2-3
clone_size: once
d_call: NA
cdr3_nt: TGTGCCAGCAGCTTGCTGGTAACCCCTAGCACAGATACGCAGTATTTT
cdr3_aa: CASSLLVTPSTDTQYF

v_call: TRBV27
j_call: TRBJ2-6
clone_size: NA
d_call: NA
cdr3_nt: TGTGCCAGCCTAAGTGCCCCCGGGGGCGCTGGGGCCAACGTCCTGACTTTC
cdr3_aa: CASLSAPGGAGANVLTF

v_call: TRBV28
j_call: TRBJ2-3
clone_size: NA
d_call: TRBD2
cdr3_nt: TGTGCCAGCAGTTTTTTTGAGGTCGCGCGGGAGGGCAGCACAGATACGCAGTATTTT
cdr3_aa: CASSFFEVAREGSTDTQYF

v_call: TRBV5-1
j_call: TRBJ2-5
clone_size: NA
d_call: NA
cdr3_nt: TGCGCCAGCAGCTACGGACTCCTACGTCAAGAGACCCAGTACTTC
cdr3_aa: CASSYGLLRQETQYF

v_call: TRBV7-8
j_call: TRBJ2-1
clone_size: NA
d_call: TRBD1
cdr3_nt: TGTGCCAGCAGCTCCCAAGGACAGGCACATGAGCAGTTCTTC
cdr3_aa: CASSSQGQAHEQFF

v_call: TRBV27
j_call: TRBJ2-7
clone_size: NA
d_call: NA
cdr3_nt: TGTGCCAGCACCCCCCGCCCCGGGTCCACCTACGAGCAGTACTTC
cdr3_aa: CASTPRPGSTYEQYF

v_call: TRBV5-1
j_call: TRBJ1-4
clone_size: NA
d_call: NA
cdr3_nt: TGCGCCAGCAGCCTAGGTGTAGGGGCGAATGAAAAACTGTTTTTT
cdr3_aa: CASSLGVGANEKLFF

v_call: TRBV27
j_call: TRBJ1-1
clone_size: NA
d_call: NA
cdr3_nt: TGTGCCAGCAGTTTTTGGGGATTGGCCACTGAAGCTTTCTTT
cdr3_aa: CASSFWGLATEAFF

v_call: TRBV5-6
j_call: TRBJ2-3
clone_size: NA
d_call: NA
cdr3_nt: TGTGCCAGCAGCCCCACAATTTCGGCAGATACGCAGTATTTT
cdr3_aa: CASSPTISADTQYF

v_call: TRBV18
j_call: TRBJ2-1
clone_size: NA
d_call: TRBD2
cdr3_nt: TGTGCCAGCTCACCACGGCCTAGCGGGAACAATGAGCAGTTCTTC
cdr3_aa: CASSPRPSGNNEQFF

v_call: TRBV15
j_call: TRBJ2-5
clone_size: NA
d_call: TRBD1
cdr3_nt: TGTGCCACCAGCGGGAGACAGGGCCAAGAGACCCAGTACTTC
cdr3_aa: CATSGRQGQETQYF

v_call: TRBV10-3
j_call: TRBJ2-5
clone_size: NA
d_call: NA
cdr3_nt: TGTGCCATCAGTGACTGGGCGGCTCGAGAGACCCAGTACTTC
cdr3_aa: CAISDWAARETQYF

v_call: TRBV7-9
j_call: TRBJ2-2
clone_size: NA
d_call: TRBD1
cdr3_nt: TGTGCCAGACAGGGGGCGAGTAGCACCGGGGAGCTGTTTTTT
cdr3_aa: CARQGASSTGELFF

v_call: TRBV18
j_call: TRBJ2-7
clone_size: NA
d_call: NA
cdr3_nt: TGTGCCAGCTCTAAAGACAGGTCTTACGAGCAGTACTTC
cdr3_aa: CASSKDRSYEQYF

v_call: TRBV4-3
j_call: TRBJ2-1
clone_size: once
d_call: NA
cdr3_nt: TGCGCCAGCAGCCAAGATTCATGGACAGAGTACAATGAGCAGTTCTTC
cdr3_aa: CASSQDSWTEYNEQFF

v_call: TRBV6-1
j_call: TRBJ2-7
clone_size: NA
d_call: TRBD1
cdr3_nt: TGTGCCAGCAGTCGACAGGGGACGGGCGAGCAGTACTTC
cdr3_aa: CASSRQGTGEQYF

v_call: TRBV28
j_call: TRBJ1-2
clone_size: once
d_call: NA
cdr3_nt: TGTGCCACCGGGAGGCACTTAAATTACTATGGCTACACCTTC
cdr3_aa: CATGRHLNYYGYTF

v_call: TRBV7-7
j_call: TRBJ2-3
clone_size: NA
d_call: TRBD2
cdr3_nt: TGTGCCAGCAGCCCACTAGCGGGAGGGCCCGATACGCAGTATTTT
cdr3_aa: CASSPLAGGPDTQYF

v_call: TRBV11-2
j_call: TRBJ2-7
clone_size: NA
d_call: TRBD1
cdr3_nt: TGTGCCAGCAGCCATCCGGGACAGGGGGCTTTCGAGCAGTACTTC
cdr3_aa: CASSHPGQGAFEQYF

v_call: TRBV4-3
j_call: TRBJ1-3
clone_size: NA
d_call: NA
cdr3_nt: TGCGCCAGCAGCCAGGCCAGGGCATTTGGAAACACCATATATTTT
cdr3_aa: CASSQARAFGNTIYF

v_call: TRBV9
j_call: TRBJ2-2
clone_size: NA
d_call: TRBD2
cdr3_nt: TGTGCCAGCAGCGTAAGGCTAGCGGGAGGTTCGGCCGGGGAGCTGTTTTTT
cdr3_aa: CASSVRLAGGSAGELFF

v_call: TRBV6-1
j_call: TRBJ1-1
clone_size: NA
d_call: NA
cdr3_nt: TGTGCCAGCAGTGAATCATACACTGAAGCTTTCTTT
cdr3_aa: CASSESYTEAFF